This passage covers 4 T cell receptor beta chains from one sample sequenced in a study of blood T cells in healthy people across ages. A sample-barcoded 5' primer and a J-beta primer mix were used in a second PCR of roughly 7 to 11 cycles. One entry per CDR3 protein, called by TCRdb with MiXCR from the 5' RACE reads. The sample has about 1.1 million distinct CDR3 sequences; about two fifths are singletons. Sequences were obtained from blood. The source of these receptors is a young man in good health.

The chain has TRBV9 and TRBJ1-1; D not certain. Germline V gene data show CDR1 as SGDLS and CDR2 as YYNGEE. This CDR3 is built from 14 residues. Trimming stripped 0 bases from V and 1 base from J, with 7 bases between. The CDR3 sequence is CASSVGFQNTEAFF. DNA for the CDR3: TGTGCCAGCAGCGTAGGATTTCAGAACACTGAAGCTTTCTTT.

This clonotype was picked up a small number of times. V and J are TRBV11-1 and TRBJ2-1; no reliable D call. V was pared by 8 bases and J by 4 bases, with 9 bases between. This CDR3 has 12 amino acids. Germline V CDR1 and CDR2: SGHAT, FQDESV (reference sequence). The CDR3 sequence: CASCTEYNEQFF. The CDR3 DNA reads as TGTGCCAGCTGCACAGAATACAATGAGCAGTTCTTC.

The CDR3 region has the DNA TGTGCCAGCAGGACCTGGACTAGCGGGGATTACACAGATACGCAGTATTTT. Translation: CASRTWTSGDYTDTQYF. The chain carries TRBV28 and TRBJ2-3; 12 positions match TRBD2. CDR3 length: 17 residues. Trimming removed 6 bases from V and 2 bases from J; junction bases left unmatched: 9. CDR1 MDHEN and CDR2 SYDVKM come from the germline V gene. The entire variable domain, with the rest obtained from reference TRBV28 and TRBJ2-3, is as follows: DVKVTQSSRYLVKRTGEKVFLECVQDMDHENMFWYRQDPGLGLRLIYFSYDVKMKEKGDIPEGYSVSREKKERFSLILESASTNQTSMYLCASRTWTSGDYTDTQYFGPGTRLTVL.

The rearrangement uses TRBV6-2 or TRBV6-3 and TRBJ1-2, with a possible D match to TRBD1 (6 bases). V dropped 7 bases and J dropped 6 bases, with 12 bases sitting between them. CDR1 MNHEY and CDR2 SVGEGT come from the germline V gene. This CDR3 has 12 residues. CDR3 nucleotide sequence: TGTGCCAGCACCCCGACAGGAGATGGCTACACCTTC. Encoded protein: CASTPTGDGYTF.